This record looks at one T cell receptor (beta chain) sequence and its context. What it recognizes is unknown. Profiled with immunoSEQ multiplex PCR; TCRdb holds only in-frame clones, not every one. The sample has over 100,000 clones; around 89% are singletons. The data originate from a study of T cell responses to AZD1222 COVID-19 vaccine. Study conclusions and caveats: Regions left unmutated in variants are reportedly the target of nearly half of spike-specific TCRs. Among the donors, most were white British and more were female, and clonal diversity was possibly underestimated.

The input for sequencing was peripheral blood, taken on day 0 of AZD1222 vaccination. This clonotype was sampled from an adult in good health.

The CDR3 protein is CASSSLSLGNTEAFF. As DNA, the CDR3 is TGCGCCAGCAGCTCGTTGTCCTTGGGGAACACTGAAGCTTTCTTT. The chain couples TRBV5-1 to TRBJ1-1, with D unresolved. Trimming cost V 3 bases and J 1 base, with 13 bases left between them. The V gene's germline CDR1 is SGHRS and CDR2 YFSETQ. There are 15 residues in the CDR3.